This T cell receptor (beta chain) was captured by sequencing in a study of persistence of HIV-infected CD4 T cells. In the study overall: The sample holds CD4+ T cells responsive to CMV or HIV-1 Gag. Study conclusions and caveats: TCRbeta richness was lower in CMV- and Gag-responding cells than in anti-CD3/anti-CD28-responding cells.

The CDR3 spans 12 residues. V lost 4 bases, J lost 1 base, and 2 bases lay in between. Sequencing used immunoSEQ version 4 in survey mode. Clones were sequenced by immunoSEQ multiplex PCR, and TCRdb holds only the in-frame ones, with some missing. The sample has tens of thousands of clones, roughly 77% seen once. The stimulus was an HIV-1 Gag 15-mer peptide pool, around 1.1 ug/peptide/mL. CD40L-negative CD69-negative CD45RO-high memory CD4+ T cells were sorted as populations depleted of antigen-responding cells. Adults with HIV-1 started suppressive ART while chronically infected. To note about this clone: Antigen specificity is unknown. Other DNA sequences within the sample encode an identical CDR3.

This clonotype originated in an adult man with HIV who was CMV-seropositive. The specimen was CD4+ T cells sorted from PBMCs after approximately 18-hour stimulation, collected from a patient who received antiretroviral therapy. The chain couples TRBV12-3 or TRBV12-4 to TRBJ1-5, with D uncertain. The CDR3 DNA sequence: TGTGCCAGCAGTTACAGCAATCAGCCCCAGCATTTT. Translated, it gives CASSYSNQPQHF.